The rows below give T cell receptor beta chains drawn from one sample of a study of CD8+CD57+ T cells in acquired aplastic anemia. Via MiXCR, TCRdb re-called the reads, giving one row per CDR3 protein. This table holds roughly 180,000 distinct CDR3 sequences, around 50% found once. Source material: sorted CD4+, CD8+, or CD8+CD57+ T cells (not recorded which) from PBMCs. The receptor set was obtained from a human donor with aplastic anemia. Each CDR3 is given with its conserved first and last residue. D genes are given only for firm matches. Expanded clones get a size class; other rows say once, few or many, or leave the size out.

abundance: many; v_gene: TRBV7-9; d_gene: NA; j_gene: TRBJ2-5; CDR3aa: CASSLGSGNSAETQYF; CDR3nt: TGTGCCAGCAGCTTAGGCTCCGGGAACTCTGCAGAGACCCAGTACTTC
abundance: NA; v_gene: TRBV7-8; d_gene: NA; j_gene: TRBJ2-7; CDR3aa: CASSLEAGQYF; CDR3nt: TGTGCCAGCAGCTTGGAAGCGGGGCAGTACTTC
abundance: many; v_gene: TRBV5-1; d_gene: NA; j_gene: TRBJ1-2; CDR3aa: CASSLVGGYGYTF; CDR3nt: TGCGCCAGCAGCTTGGTTGGGGGCTATGGCTACACCTTC
abundance: NA; v_gene: TRBV20-1; d_gene: TRBD1; j_gene: TRBJ1-1; CDR3aa: CKGTGNTEAFF; CDR3nt: TGCAAGGGGACAGGGAACACTGAAGCTTTCTTT
abundance: NA; v_gene: TRBV11-1; d_gene: NA; j_gene: TRBJ2-7; CDR3aa: CASSLTGSGYEQYF; CDR3nt: TGTGCCAGCAGCCTAACAGGGAGTGGTTACGAGCAGTACTTC
abundance: NA; v_gene: TRBV6-1; d_gene: TRBD2; j_gene: TRBJ2-1; CDR3aa: CASSTIAERGNEQFF; CDR3nt: TGTGCCAGCAGTACTATAGCGGAGCGGGGCAATGAGCAGTTCTTC
abundance: many; v_gene: TRBV7-2; d_gene: NA; j_gene: TRBJ1-2; CDR3aa: CASRAGGSYGYTF; CDR3nt: TGTGCCAGCAGAGCGGGAGGGTCCTATGGCTACACCTTC
abundance: NA; v_gene: TRBV18; d_gene: NA; j_gene: TRBJ1-1; CDR3aa: CASSPFGDIDTEAFF; CDR3nt: TGTGCCAGCTCACCATTCGGGGACATCGACACTGAAGCTTTCTTT
abundance: NA; v_gene: TRBV24-1; d_gene: TRBD2; j_gene: TRBJ2-1; CDR3aa: CATSDFYGRGNEQFF; CDR3nt: TGTGCCACCAGTGATTTCTACGGGAGGGGGAATGAGCAGTTCTTC
abundance: NA; v_gene: TRBV4-2; d_gene: TRBD2; j_gene: TRBJ2-5; CDR3aa: CASSQGSGTRQETQYF; CDR3nt: TGTGCCAGCAGCCAGGGTAGCGGGACCAGACAAGAGACCCAGTACTTC
abundance: NA; v_gene: TRBV7-7; d_gene: NA; j_gene: TRBJ1-4; CDR3aa: CASSPKISNEKLFF; CDR3nt: TGTGCCAGCAGCCCCAAGATAAGTAATGAAAAACTGTTTTTT
abundance: NA; v_gene: TRBV2; d_gene: TRBD1; j_gene: TRBJ2-1; CDR3aa: CASSQRDRVYNEQFF; CDR3nt: TGCGCCAGCAGCCAACGGGACAGGGTTTACAATGAGCAGTTCTTC
abundance: NA; v_gene: TRBV20-1; d_gene: NA; j_gene: TRBJ2-1; CDR3aa: CSAREGGPGNEQFF; CDR3nt: TGCAGTGCTAGAGAGGGGGGGCCAGGCAATGAGCAGTTCTTC
abundance: few; v_gene: TRBV29-1; d_gene: NA; j_gene: TRBJ1-3; CDR3aa: CSVEQISGNTIYF; CDR3nt: TGCAGCGTTGAACAGATCTCTGGAAACACCATATATTTT
abundance: NA; v_gene: TRBV24-1; d_gene: TRBD2; j_gene: TRBJ2-3; CDR3aa: CATSVGGGTDTQYF; CDR3nt: TGTGCCACCAGTGTTGGGGGGGGCACAGATACGCAGTATTTT
abundance: many; v_gene: TRBV6-1; d_gene: NA; j_gene: TRBJ1-1; CDR3aa: CASMETMNTEAFF; CDR3nt: TGTGCCAGCATGGAGACCATGAACACTGAAGCTTTCTTT
abundance: NA; v_gene: TRBV19; d_gene: NA; j_gene: TRBJ2-2; CDR3aa: CASSMTALNTGELFF; CDR3nt: TGTGCCAGTAGTATGACAGCCTTGAACACCGGGGAGCTGTTTTTT
abundance: NA; v_gene: TRBV9; d_gene: NA; j_gene: TRBJ1-1; CDR3aa: CASSVDVYTEAFF; CDR3nt: TGTGCCAGCAGCGTAGATGTGTACACTGAAGCTTTCTTT
abundance: NA; v_gene: TRBV20-1; d_gene: NA; j_gene: TRBJ1-2; CDR3aa: CSASTGGRDTF; CDR3nt: TGCAGTGCTAGTACTGGGGGAAGAGACACCTTC
abundance: NA; v_gene: TRBV2; d_gene: NA; j_gene: TRBJ1-4; CDR3aa: CASSGRDEKLFF; CDR3nt: TGTGCCAGCAGTGGTCGGGATGAAAAACTGTTTTTT
abundance: many; v_gene: TRBV11-2; d_gene: NA; j_gene: TRBJ2-6; CDR3aa: CASSSLRGGGANVLTF; CDR3nt: TGTGCCAGCAGCTCGTTGAGGGGAGGAGGGGCCAACGTCCTGACTTTC
abundance: few; v_gene: TRBV29-1; d_gene: TRBD2; j_gene: TRBJ2-7; CDR3aa: CSVDRLAGTYEQYF; CDR3nt: TGCAGCGTTGATCGCCTAGCGGGGACCTACGAGCAGTACTTC
abundance: NA; v_gene: TRBV20-1; d_gene: TRBD1; j_gene: TRBJ2-7; CDR3aa: CSARDGTVEQYF; CDR3nt: TGCAGTGCTAGGGACGGGACAGTCGAGCAGTACTTC
abundance: NA; v_gene: TRBV28; d_gene: NA; j_gene: TRBJ1-2; CDR3aa: CASSGQGGGYTF; CDR3nt: TGTGCCAGCAGCGGGCAAGGTGGCGGCTACACCTTC
abundance: many; v_gene: TRBV9; d_gene: NA; j_gene: TRBJ1-6; CDR3aa: CASSVNNSPLHF; CDR3nt: TGTGCCAGCAGCGTAAATAATTCACCCCTCCACTTT
abundance: many; v_gene: TRBV27; d_gene: NA; j_gene: TRBJ2-6; CDR3aa: CASSTSGANVLTF; CDR3nt: TGTGCCAGCAGTACCTCTGGGGCCAACGTCCTGACTTTC
abundance: few; v_gene: TRBV20-1; d_gene: TRBD1; j_gene: TRBJ2-7; CDR3aa: CSARDASSLTGQKSYEQYF; CDR3nt: TGCAGTGCTAGAGATGCAAGCTCCTTAACGGGACAGAAATCCTACGAGCAGTACTTC
abundance: many; v_gene: TRBV4-1; d_gene: TRBD1; j_gene: TRBJ1-4; CDR3aa: CASSQGGQGREKLFF; CDR3nt: TGCGCCAGCAGCCAAGGGGGACAGGGTCGTGAAAAACTGTTTTTT
abundance: NA; v_gene: TRBV6-6; d_gene: TRBD1; j_gene: TRBJ2-7; CDR3aa: CASASGQGVVEQYF; CDR3nt: TGTGCCAGCGCCAGCGGACAGGGGGTTGTCGAGCAGTACTTC
abundance: NA; v_gene: TRBV11-1; d_gene: NA; j_gene: TRBJ2-1; CDR3aa: CASSVAGTGYNEQFF; CDR3nt: TGTGCCAGCAGCGTAGCCGGGACGGGATACAATGAGCAGTTCTTC
abundance: NA; v_gene: TRBV7-9; d_gene: NA; j_gene: TRBJ2-5; CDR3aa: CASSLKTGYF; CDR3nt: TGTGCCAGCAGCTTAAAGACAGGGTACTTC
abundance: few; v_gene: TRBV25-1; d_gene: TRBD1; j_gene: TRBJ1-3; CDR3aa: CASSQTGTVGNTIYF; CDR3nt: TGTGCCAGCAGCCAAACCGGGACAGTTGGAAACACCATATATTTT
abundance: few; v_gene: TRBV12-3/TRBV12-4; d_gene: TRBD2; j_gene: TRBJ2-2; CDR3aa: CASRRKSRSASGGDTGELFF; CDR3nt: TGTGCCAGCAGACGTAAGTCCCGCTCGGCTAGCGGGGGGGATACCGGGGAGCTGTTTTTT
abundance: NA; v_gene: TRBV5-1; d_gene: TRBD2; j_gene: TRBJ2-3; CDR3aa: CASPRGPSGRTGTDTQYF; CDR3nt: TGCGCCAGCCCGAGAGGGCCTAGCGGGAGAACAGGGACAGATACGCAGTATTTT
abundance: NA; v_gene: TRBV29-1; d_gene: NA; j_gene: TRBJ1-5; CDR3aa: CSVATGYSNQPQHF; CDR3nt: TGCAGCGTTGCGACTGGGTATAGCAATCAGCCCCAGCATTTT
abundance: few; v_gene: TRBV25-1; d_gene: NA; j_gene: TRBJ1-5; CDR3aa: CASSGVESNQPQHF; CDR3nt: TGTGCCAGCAGTGGCGTGGAGAGCAATCAGCCCCAGCATTTT
abundance: NA; v_gene: TRBV24-1; d_gene: TRBD2; j_gene: TRBJ2-5; CDR3aa: CATSASGGAQETQYF; CDR3nt: TGTGCCACCAGTGCGAGCGGGGGGGCTCAAGAGACCCAGTACTTC
abundance: few; v_gene: TRBV24-1; d_gene: NA; j_gene: TRBJ2-5; CDR3aa: CATSDSGGAGTQYF; CDR3nt: TGTGCCACCAGTGACTCGGGCGGAGCAGGGACCCAGTACTTC
abundance: many; v_gene: TRBV25-1; d_gene: TRBD2; j_gene: TRBJ2-1; CDR3aa: CASSRLAGGPSYNEQFF; CDR3nt: TGTGCCAGCAGTCGTCTAGCGGGGGGGCCTTCCTACAATGAGCAGTTCTTC
abundance: NA; v_gene: TRBV20-1; d_gene: TRBD2; j_gene: TRBJ2-1; CDR3aa: CSAYPSGASNEQFF; CDR3nt: TGCAGTGCGTATCCTAGCGGGGCCTCCAATGAGCAGTTCTTC
abundance: many; v_gene: TRBV19; d_gene: NA; j_gene: TRBJ1-3; CDR3aa: CASSSLVTGNTIYF; CDR3nt: TGTGCCAGTAGCTCCCTAGTAACCGGAAACACCATATATTTT
abundance: NA; v_gene: TRBV29-1; d_gene: TRBD1; j_gene: TRBJ2-5; CDR3aa: CSVAGTGEGTQYF; CDR3nt: TGCAGTGTTGCCGGGACAGGGGAAGGGACCCAGTACTTC
abundance: few; v_gene: TRBV6-1; d_gene: NA; j_gene: TRBJ1-2; CDR3aa: CASTSGDGKNYGYTF; CDR3nt: TGTGCCAGCACCTCCGGGGACGGAAAAAACTATGGCTACACCTTC
abundance: NA; v_gene: TRBV2; d_gene: NA; j_gene: TRBJ2-3; CDR3aa: CASSLAQTTQYF; CDR3nt: TGTGCCAGCAGTTTAGCCCAAACTACGCAGTATTTT
abundance: NA; v_gene: TRBV2; d_gene: TRBD1; j_gene: TRBJ1-3; CDR3aa: CASREDRGRGNTIYF; CDR3nt: TGTGCCAGCAGGGAAGACAGGGGGCGTGGAAACACCATATATTTT
abundance: few; v_gene: TRBV20-1; d_gene: NA; j_gene: TRBJ2-3; CDR3aa: CSAQLGVTTDTQYF; CDR3nt: TGCAGTGCACAACTAGGGGTTACTACAGATACGCAGTATTTT
abundance: NA; v_gene: TRBV19; d_gene: NA; j_gene: TRBJ2-7; CDR3aa: CASSFPGTPTYEQYF; CDR3nt: TGTGCCAGTAGTTTTCCAGGTACACCCACCTACGAGCAGTACTTC